The sequence of this T cell receptor (beta chain) was determined in a study of blood T cell repertoires in COVID-19. V was cut by 4 bases and J by 4 bases, with 13 bases left in between. The CDR3 length is 14 residues. Germline values: CDR1 LGHNA, CDR2 YSLEER. TCRdb's table, derived via immunoSEQ multiplex PCR, lists solely in-frame clones and lacks some. The repertoire holds some 87,000 clones, with 78% as singletons. The chain joins TRBV4-3 to TRBJ1-2; the D gene is possibly TRBD1 (6 bases). The source material was peripheral blood. The clonotype was recovered from a human donor in a cohort sampled during active COVID-19. Here the CDR3 reads CASSPTGTAYGYTF. The CDR3 DNA follows: TGCGCCAGCAGCCCCACAGGGACCGCCTATGGCTACACCTTC.